The clone carrying this T cell receptor (beta chain) was detected only a few times. What it binds is unknown. The data stem from a study of spatial heterogeneity in lung cancer. Broader study findings: Tumor TCRs that were ubiquitous and expanded showed up in blood more at resection than follow-up.

The time point was: blood at routine non-recurrence follow-up after resection. Researchers sequenced whole RNA taken from tumor, nontumor lung or frozen PBMC without sorting. TCRdb re-derived calls from the 5' RACE reads in MiXCR, one entry per CDR3 protein. In the table there are about 52,000 distinct CDR3 sequences, around 7% of which are singletons. Germline V gene data show CDR1 as SGHVS and CDR2 as FNYEAQ. This CDR3 has 15 residues. V was shortened by 4 bases and J by 5 bases, with 14 bases between the two germline ends. The chain joins TRBV7-6 to TRBJ1-4; D call uncertain. The material was PBMCs, obtained at follow-up. This clonotype was obtained from a female donor with early-stage non-small cell lung cancer. This chain's CDR3 is CASSSNTGQNEKLFF. The CDR3 DNA is TGTGCCAGCAGCTCGAACACGGGCCAGAATGAAAAACTGTTTTTT.